The clone carrying this TCR beta chain was seen only once. This sample is drawn from a study of blood T cell repertoires in COVID-19. Study background: The United States, Italy and Spain were the sources of the acute and convalescent COVID-19 samples. T cells, B-cell-depleted T cells, or PBMCs supplied cDNA or gDNA.

Per the authors' pipeline: Reference gene primer amplification gave nucleated cell count estimates. The data were produced by immunoSEQ multiplex PCR, yet TCRdb's version contains in-frame clones alone and is incomplete. D and trimming come from the DNA, and the V and J calls and clone size come from that table. The table lists fewer than 50,000 clones, about 84% of them singletons. The sequencing input was peripheral blood. This sequence originates from a human donor in a cohort sampled during active COVID-19.

The CDR3 sequence: CASSLDPGGTDTQYF. Written as DNA, the CDR3 is TGTGCCAGCAGCTTAGACCCGGGGGGCACAGATACGCAGTATTTT. The gene calls are TRBV11-2 and TRBJ2-3; tentatively, D is TRBD2 (6 bases). This CDR3 has 15 residues. Trimming removed 0 bases from V and 1 base from J, with 8 bases in between. From germline, CDR1 is SGHAT and CDR2 FQNNGV.